Sequencing of this TCR beta chain was carried out in a study of blood T cell repertoires in COVID-19. As for the study in general: Acute and convalescent COVID-19 specimens originated in the United States, Italy and Spain. Sources were T cells, B-cell-depleted T cells, or PBMCs; the material itself was cDNA or gDNA.

Methods used by the authors: The authors estimated nucleated cell counts from reference gene primer amplification. The data were produced by immunoSEQ multiplex PCR, yet TCRdb's version contains in-frame clones alone and is incomplete. That table furnishes V, J and clone size, whereas the DNA furnished D and trimming. The table lists about 300,000 clones, approximately 86% of them singletons. V was pared by 6 bases and J by 6 bases, with 6 bases of the junction left unmatched. The V gene's germline CDR1 is MNHEY and CDR2 SVGEGT. The CDR3 is made up of 13 amino acids. Sequencing was carried out using peripheral blood. The receptor's source is a man aged 18 to 29 with active or convalescent COVID-19. The V gene is TRBV6-2 or TRBV6-3, the J gene TRBJ1-2; 8 bases are shared with TRBD1. The CDR3 reads CASSPRDRNGYTF. The CDR3 nucleotides are TGTGCCAGCAGCCCCCGGGACAGGAATGGCTACACCTTC.